Only a few counts were recorded for the clone carrying this T cell receptor (beta chain). Its target is unknown. With 60 Vbeta and 13 Jbeta primers, the PCR was carried out. Libraries were prepared by immunoSEQ multiplex PCR; TCRdb keeps only in-frame clonotypes and omits some of them. The sample has approximately 160,000 clones, around four fifths seen once. This entry comes from a study of cytomegalovirus exposure and HLA in healthy donors. Findings and caveats of the study: Owing to their indistinguishability, certain V segments, notably TRBV6-2 and TRBV6-3, were excluded.

Germline trimming cut 3 bases from V and 3 bases from J; bases unmatched to any gene: 3. This CDR3 is built from 14 residues. CDR1 is SQVTM, CDR2 ANQGSEA, per germline. Sequenced material: PBMCs. The chain links TRBV29-1 to TRBJ2-3, with 10 bases identical to TRBD1. The source is a woman between 50 and 59 years old in good health and CMV-seropositive. The CDR3 region is CSVDGGQGTDTQYF. As DNA, the CDR3 is TGCAGCGTTGATGGGGGACAGGGGACAGATACGCAGTATTTT.